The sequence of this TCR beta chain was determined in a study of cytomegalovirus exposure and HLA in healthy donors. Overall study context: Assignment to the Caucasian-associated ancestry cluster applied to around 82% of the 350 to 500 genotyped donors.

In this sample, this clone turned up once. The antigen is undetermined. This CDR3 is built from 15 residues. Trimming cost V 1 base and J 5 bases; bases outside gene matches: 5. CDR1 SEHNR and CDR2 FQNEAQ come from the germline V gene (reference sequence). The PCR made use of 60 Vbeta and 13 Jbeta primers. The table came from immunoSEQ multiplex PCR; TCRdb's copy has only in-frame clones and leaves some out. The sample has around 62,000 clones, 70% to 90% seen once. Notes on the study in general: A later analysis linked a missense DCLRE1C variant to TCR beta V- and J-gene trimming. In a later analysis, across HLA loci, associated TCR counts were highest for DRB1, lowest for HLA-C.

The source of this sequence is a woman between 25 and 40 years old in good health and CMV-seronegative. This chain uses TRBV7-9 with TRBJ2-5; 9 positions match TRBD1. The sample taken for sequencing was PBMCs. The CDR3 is CASSLEGTGYETQYF. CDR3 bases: TGTGCCAGCAGCTTAGAGGGGACAGGGTACGAGACCCAGTACTTC.